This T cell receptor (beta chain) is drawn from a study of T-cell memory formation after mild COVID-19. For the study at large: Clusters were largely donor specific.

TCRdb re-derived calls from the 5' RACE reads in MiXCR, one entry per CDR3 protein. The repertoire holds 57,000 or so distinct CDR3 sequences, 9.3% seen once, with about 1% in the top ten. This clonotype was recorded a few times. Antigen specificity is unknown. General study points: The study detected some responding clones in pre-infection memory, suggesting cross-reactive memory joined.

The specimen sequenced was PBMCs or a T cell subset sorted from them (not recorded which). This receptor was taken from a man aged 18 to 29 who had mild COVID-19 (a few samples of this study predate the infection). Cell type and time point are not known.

DNA for the CDR3: TGTGCCAGCAGCTCATTCCGGGACAGTTATGGCTACACCTTC. This encodes CASSSFRDSYGYTF. The chain employs TRBV7-9 and TRBJ1-2; the match to TRBD1 covers 7 bases. This CDR3 is 14 amino acids long. V shed 4 bases and J 5 bases; nucleotides not matched to a gene: 7. Germline V gene data show CDR1 as SEHNR and CDR2 as FQNEAQ (reference sequence).